This TCR beta chain was sequenced for a study of beta chain features in type 1 diabetes. Expressed TCRB transcripts were sequenced because the isolated RNA had all been reverse transcribed beforehand. TCRdb keeps only in-frame clones here, not all; method: immunoSEQ multiplex PCR. The table includes hundreds of thousands of clones, 14% detected once. The study's findings and limits: The naive, central memory and Treg TCRB repertoires showed an apparent similarity that was greater among patients than among healthy donors.

The V gene lost 2 bases and the J gene lost 2 bases, with 12 bases spanning the gap. The germline CDR1 and CDR2 sequences are GTSNPN and SVGIG (reference sequence). This CDR3 comprises 14 residues. This clone was seen more than once but under ten times. Its target is not known. This sequence was found in a man aged 25-40 years in good health. Sequencing was carried out using central memory CD4+ T cells from blood. This chain uses TRBV30 with TRBJ2-5; the D gene is possibly TRBD2 (5 bases). The CDR3 DNA follows: TGTGCCTGGAGTAGCGGAATACCACAAGAGACCCAGTACTTC. This encodes CAWSSGIPQETQYF.